The rows below give T cell receptor beta chains drawn from one sample of a study of T cell repertoires in aging, cancer and after chemotherapy. TCRdb reanalysed the multiplex PCR reads using MiXCR and keeps one entry per CDR3 protein. The sample lists more than 7,000 distinct CDR3 sequences; 30% to 40% were seen once. Sequences were obtained from blood. The receptors shown here come from a human donor in good health. The CDR3 runs from the conserved cysteine through the conserved F or W.

TRBV20-1	TRBJ2-5	CSAGDRGRPAGETQYF
TRBV7-2	TRBJ1-1	CASSIDRETEAFF
TRBV20-1	TRBJ1-2	CSASIVMVRGGLF
TRBV19	TRBJ2-7	CASSIRDTKTYEQYF
TRBV12-3/TRBV12-4	TRBJ2-2	CASGASNGPPNTGELFF
TRBV30	TRBJ1-5	CAWSVSRNQPQHF
TRBV20-1	TRBJ2-5	CSASHGGSTQETQYF
TRBV7-9	TRBJ1-1	CASSLRSGGNTEAFF
TRBV20-1	TRBJ2-1	CSARDRDRSLVDEQFF
TRBV18	TRBJ2-5	CASSPGGLSETQYF
TRBV20-1	TRBJ1-2	CSARQGANGYTF
TRBV30	TRBJ2-2	CAWGQGDTGELFF
TRBV27	TRBJ1-1	CASSPRGTGKSEAFF
TRBV6-5	TRBJ1-5	CASAEQGGGNQPQHF
TRBV27	TRBJ2-3	CASATERERGDMQYF
TRBV7-2	TRBJ2-7	CASSSQTSSYEQYF
TRBV20-1	TRBJ1-6	CSARGGNKDNSPLHF
TRBV12-3/TRBV12-4	TRBJ2-1	CASSLSVAGADEQFF
TRBV24-1	TRBJ2-5	CATSDFGGGEPQETQYF
TRBV4-2	TRBJ2-7	CASSQEGDTVYEQYF
TRBV6-5	TRBJ2-1	CASTRLAGGLGIGNEQFF
TRBV6-1	TRBJ2-4	CASSDAGIGNIQYF
TRBV29-1	TRBJ2-3	CSATWRGADTQYF
TRBV5-4	TRBJ2-5	CASSSLSKETQYF
TRBV6-1	TRBJ2-3	CASSELAGGLYRDTQYF
TRBV11-2	TRBJ2-1	CASSFRQDTYNEQFF
TRBV7-9	TRBJ2-3	CASSLEGSSTDTQYF
TRBV27	TRBJ2-1	CASTRLAGTINEQFF
TRBV18	TRBJ2-3	CASSQRRREGTDTQYF
TRBV29-1	TRBJ1-1	CSAQFDTEAFF